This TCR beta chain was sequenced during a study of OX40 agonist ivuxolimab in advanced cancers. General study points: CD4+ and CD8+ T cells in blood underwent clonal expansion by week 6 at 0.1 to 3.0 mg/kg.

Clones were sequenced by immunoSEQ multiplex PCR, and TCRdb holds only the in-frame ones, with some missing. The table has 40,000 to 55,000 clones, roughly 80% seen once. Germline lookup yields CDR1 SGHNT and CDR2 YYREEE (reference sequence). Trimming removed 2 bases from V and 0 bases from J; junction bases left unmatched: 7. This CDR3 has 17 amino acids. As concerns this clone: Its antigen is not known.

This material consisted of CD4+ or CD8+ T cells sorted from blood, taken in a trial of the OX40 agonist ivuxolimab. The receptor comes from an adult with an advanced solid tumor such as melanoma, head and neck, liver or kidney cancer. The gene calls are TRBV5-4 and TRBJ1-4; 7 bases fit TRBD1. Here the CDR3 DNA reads TGTGCCAGCAGCTTTATTAAAACAGGGGCAACTAATGAAAAACTGTTTTTT. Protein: CASSFIKTGATNEKLFF.